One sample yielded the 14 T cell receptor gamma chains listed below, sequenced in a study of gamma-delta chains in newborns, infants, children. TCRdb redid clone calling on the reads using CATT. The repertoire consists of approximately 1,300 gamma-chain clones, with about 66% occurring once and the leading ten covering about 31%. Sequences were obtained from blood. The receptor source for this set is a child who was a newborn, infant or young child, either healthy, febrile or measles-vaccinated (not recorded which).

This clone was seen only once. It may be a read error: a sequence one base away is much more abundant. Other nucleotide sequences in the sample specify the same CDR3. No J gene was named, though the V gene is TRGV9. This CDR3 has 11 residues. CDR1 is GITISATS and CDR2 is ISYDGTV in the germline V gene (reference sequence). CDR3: CALRPGINKLF. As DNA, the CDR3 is TGTGCCTTGAGGCCGGGAATTAACAAACTCTTT.

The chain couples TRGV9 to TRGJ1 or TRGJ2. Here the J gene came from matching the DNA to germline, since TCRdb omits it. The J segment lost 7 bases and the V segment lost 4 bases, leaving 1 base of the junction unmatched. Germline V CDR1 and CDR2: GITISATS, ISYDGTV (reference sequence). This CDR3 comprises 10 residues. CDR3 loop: CALWEYKKLF. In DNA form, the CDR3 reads TGTGCCTTGTGGGAATATAAGAAACTCTTT.

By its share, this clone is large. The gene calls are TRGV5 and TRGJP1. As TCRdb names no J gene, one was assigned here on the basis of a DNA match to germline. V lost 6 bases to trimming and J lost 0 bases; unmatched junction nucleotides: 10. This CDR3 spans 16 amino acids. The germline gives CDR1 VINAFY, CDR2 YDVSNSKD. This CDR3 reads CATWSFGYTTGWFKIF. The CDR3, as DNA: TGTGCCACCTGGAGTTTTGGCTATACCACTGGTTGGTTCAAGATATTT.

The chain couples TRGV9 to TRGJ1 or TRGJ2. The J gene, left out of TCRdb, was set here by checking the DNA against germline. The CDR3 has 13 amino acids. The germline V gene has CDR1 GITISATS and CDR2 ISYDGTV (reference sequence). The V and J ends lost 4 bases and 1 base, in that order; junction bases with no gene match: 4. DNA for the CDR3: TGTGCCTTGTGGGATCAAAATTATTATAAGAAACTCTTT. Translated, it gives CALWDQNYYKKLF.

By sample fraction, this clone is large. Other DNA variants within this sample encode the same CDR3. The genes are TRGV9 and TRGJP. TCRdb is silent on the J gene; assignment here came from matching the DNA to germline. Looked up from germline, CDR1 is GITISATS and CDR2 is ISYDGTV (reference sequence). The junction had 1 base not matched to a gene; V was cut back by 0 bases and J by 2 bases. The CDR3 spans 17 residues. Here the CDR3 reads CALWEVRQELGKKIKVF. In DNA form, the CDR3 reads TGTGCCTTGTGGGAGGTGCGGCAAGAGTTGGGCAAAAAAATCAAGGTATTT.

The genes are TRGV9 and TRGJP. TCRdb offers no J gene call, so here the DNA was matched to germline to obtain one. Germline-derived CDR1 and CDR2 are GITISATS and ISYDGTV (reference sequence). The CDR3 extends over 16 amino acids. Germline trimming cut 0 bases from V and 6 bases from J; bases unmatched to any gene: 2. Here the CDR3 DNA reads TGTGCCTTGTGGGAGGTGGTAGAGTTGGGCAAAAAAATCAAGGTATTT. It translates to CALWEVVELGKKIKVF.

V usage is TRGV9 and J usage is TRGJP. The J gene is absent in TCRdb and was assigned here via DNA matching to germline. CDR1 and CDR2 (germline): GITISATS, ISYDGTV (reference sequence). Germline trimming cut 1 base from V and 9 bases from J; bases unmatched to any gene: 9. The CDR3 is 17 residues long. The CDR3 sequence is CALWEVPSPLGKKIKVF. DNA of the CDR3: TGTGCCTTGTGGGAGGTCCCTTCCCCGTTGGGCAAAAAAATCAAGGTATTT.

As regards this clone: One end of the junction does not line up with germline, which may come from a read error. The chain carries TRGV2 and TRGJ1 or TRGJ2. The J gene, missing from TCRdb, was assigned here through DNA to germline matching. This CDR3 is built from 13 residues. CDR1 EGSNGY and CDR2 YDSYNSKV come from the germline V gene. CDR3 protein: CAAWDRQYYKKLF. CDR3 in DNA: TGTGCCGCCTGGGACAGGCAGTATTATAAGAAACTCTTT.

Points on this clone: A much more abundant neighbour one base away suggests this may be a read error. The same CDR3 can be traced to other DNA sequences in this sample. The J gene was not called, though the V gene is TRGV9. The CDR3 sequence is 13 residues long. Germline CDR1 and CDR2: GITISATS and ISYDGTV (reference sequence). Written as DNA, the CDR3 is TGTGCCTTGTGGGAGTTGGGCAAAAAAATAAAGGTATTT. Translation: CALWELGKKIKVF.

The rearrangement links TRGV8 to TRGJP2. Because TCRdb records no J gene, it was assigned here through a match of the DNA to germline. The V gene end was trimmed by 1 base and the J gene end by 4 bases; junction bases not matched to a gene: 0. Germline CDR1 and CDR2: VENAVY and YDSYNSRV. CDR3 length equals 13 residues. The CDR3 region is CATWDSSDWIKTF. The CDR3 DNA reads TGTGCCACCTGGGATAGTAGTGATTGGATCAAGACGTTT.

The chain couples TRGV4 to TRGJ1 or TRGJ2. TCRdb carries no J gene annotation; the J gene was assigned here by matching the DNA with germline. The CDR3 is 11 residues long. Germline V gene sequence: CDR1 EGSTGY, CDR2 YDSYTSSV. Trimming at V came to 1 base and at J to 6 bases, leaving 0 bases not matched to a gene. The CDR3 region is CATWDGYKKLF. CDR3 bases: TGTGCCACCTGGGATGGTTATAAGAAACTCTTT.

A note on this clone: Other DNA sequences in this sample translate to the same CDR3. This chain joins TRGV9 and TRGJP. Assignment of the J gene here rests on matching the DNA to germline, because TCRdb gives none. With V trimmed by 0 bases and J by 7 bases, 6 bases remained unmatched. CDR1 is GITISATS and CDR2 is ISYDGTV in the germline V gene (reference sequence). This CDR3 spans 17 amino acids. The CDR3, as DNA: TGTGCCTTGTGGGAGGTGCAAAAGGAGTTGGGCAAAAAAATCAAGGTATTT. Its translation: CALWEVQKELGKKIKVF.

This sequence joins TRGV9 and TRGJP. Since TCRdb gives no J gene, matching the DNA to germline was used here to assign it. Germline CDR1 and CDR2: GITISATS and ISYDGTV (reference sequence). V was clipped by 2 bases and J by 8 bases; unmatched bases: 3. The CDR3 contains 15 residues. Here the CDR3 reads CALWEAKLGKKIKVF. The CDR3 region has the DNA TGTGCCTTGTGGGAGGCAAAGTTGGGCAAAAAAATCAAGGTATTT.

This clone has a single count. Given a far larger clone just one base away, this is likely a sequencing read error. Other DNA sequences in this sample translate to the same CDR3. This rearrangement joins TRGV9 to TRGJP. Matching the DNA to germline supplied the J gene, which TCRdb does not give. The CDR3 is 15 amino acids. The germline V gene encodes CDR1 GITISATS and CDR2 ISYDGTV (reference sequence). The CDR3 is CALWEQELGKKIKVF. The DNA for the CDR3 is TGTGCCTTGTGGGAGCAAGAGTTGGGAAAAAAAATCAAGGTATTT.